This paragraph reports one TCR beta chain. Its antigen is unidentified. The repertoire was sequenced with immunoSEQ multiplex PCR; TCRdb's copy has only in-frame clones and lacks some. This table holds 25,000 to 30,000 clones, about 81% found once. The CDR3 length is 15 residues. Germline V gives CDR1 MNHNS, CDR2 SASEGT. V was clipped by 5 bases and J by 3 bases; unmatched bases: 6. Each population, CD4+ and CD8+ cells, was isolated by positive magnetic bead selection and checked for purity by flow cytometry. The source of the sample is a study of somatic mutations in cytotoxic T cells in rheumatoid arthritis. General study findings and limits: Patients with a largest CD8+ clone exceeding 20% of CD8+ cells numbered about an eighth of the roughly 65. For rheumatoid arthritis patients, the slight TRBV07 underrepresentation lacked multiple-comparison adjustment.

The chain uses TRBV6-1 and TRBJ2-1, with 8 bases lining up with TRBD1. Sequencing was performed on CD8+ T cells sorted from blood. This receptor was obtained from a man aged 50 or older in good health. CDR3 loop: CASSSETGGYNEQFF. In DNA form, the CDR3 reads TGTGCCAGCAGTTCCGAAACAGGGGGCTACAATGAGCAGTTCTTC.